The T cell receptor (beta chain) under discussion was sequenced for a study of blood T cell repertoires in COVID-19 (dated by TCRdb to the early 2020s). Study-wide context: Samples from collaborators originated in the United States, Italy and Spain and spanned both the acute and convalescent phases of COVID-19. The sample metadata nearly always contained a de-identified subject ID, COVID-19 status, age in years and sex. HLA class I and class II types, where available, came from metadata supplied by the sample provider rather than from assay-based typing. The material from the prospective study consisted of cDNA or gDNA derived from T cells, B-cell-depleted T cells, or PBMCs. Deeply sampled blood TCRbeta repertoires from subjects exposed to, actively infected with, or recovered from COVID-19 were included in the dataset. The repertoires were released in a freely available public database intended as a resource for research on the immune response to SARS-CoV-2. Samples came from the ongoing ImmuneRACE study (first 160 participants) plus 1,254 subjects from 6 global collaborators.

Comment on this clone: It lacks a known antigen. No base qualities exist here, and no much larger clone lies one base off it.

What the research found in general, with its limitations: Clinical and demographic metadata were provided uncurated, with the amount varying by source and participant.

TCRbeta CDR3 regions were amplified from genomic DNA by means of the immunoSEQ Assay, a bias-controlled multiplex PCR. Per the authors' processing: The number of nucleated cells in each sample was estimated from the amplification of reference gene primers within the assay. Sequence reads were collapsed and filtered to measure the absolute abundance of every unique TCRbeta CDR3 rearrangement. For each sample, productive Simpson clonality was calculated as the square root of Simpson's diversity index over productive rearrangements. Entries here come from immuneACCESS through TCRdb and include only in-frame sequences with V and J called. Some clones fail to appear in such tables; in the studies checked, an unresolved V gene covers under half of the shortfall, and the cause of the remainder is unknown. Clone size and V and J calls were adopted from that table, with D and trimming inferred from the DNA. The sample data list some 300,000 clones, and around 89% of these were observed just once. 6% to 8% of the sample lies in the top ten.

One collaborating source in Seattle enrolled patients during active infection and followed them longitudinally through the course of disease. Each collaborating institution followed its own protocols to collect whole blood in K2EDTA tubes. Collaborator samples were shipped for TCRbeta analysis as frozen whole blood, isolated PBMCs, or DNA extracted from either sample type. V ends up 5 bases short and J 2 bases short, with an unmatched junction base count of 1. The germline V gene provides CDR1 MNHEY and CDR2 SVGAGI. Taken from cysteine to phenylalanine, the CDR3 has 14 residues. Left in the record is the CDR3 DNA by itself, 42 bases read in frame from the first base.

The clonotype originates from a woman between 50 and 59 years old with COVID-19, enrolled during active disease. Specimen: peripheral blood. The chain employs TRBV6-5 and TRBJ2-7; TRBD2 lines up with 12 middle nucleotides. The sequenced DNA is TGTGCCAGCAGTCCTAGCGGGAGGGCCTACGAGCAGTACTTC. This translates into CASSPSGRAYEQYF.